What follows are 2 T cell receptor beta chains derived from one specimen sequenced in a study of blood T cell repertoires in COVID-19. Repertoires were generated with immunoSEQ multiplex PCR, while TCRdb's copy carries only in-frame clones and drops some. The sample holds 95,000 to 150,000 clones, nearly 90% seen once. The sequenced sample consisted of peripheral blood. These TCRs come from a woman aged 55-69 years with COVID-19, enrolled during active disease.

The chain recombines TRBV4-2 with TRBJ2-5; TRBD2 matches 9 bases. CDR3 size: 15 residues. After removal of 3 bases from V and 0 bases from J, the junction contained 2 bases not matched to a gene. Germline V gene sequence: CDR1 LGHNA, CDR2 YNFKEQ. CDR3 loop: CASSQVAGDQETQYF. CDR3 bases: TGTGCCAGCAGCCAGGTAGCGGGGGACCAAGAGACCCAGTACTTC.

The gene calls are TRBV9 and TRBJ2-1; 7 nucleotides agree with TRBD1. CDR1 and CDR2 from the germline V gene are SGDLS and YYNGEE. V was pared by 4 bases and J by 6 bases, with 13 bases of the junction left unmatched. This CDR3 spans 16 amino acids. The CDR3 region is CASSKKGALKPNEQFF. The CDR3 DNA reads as TGTGCCAGCAGCAAAAAGGGGGCTCTTAAGCCCAATGAGCAGTTCTTC.